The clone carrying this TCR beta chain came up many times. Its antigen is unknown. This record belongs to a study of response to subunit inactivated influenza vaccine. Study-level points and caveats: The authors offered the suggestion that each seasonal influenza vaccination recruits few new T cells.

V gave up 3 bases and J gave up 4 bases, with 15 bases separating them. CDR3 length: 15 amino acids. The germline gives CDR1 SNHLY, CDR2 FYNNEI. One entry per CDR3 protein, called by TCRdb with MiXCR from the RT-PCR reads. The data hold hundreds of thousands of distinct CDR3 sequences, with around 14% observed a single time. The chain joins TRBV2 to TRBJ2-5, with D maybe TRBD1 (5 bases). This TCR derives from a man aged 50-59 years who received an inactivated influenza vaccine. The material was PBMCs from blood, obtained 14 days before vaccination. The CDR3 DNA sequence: TGTGCCAGCAGTGAGGGGCAGACAACCTCAGAGACCCAGTACTTC. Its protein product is CASSEGQTTSETQYF.